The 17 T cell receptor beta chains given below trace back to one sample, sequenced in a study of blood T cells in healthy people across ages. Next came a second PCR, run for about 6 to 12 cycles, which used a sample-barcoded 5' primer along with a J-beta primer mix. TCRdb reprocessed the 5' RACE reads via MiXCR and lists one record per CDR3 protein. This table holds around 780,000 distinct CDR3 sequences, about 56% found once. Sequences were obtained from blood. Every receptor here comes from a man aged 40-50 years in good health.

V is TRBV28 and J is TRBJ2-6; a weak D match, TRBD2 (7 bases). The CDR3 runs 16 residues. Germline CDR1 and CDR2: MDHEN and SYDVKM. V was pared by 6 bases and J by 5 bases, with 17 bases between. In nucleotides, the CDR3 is TGTGCCAGCAGCTCAGAAGGGGGGGCTTGGGCCAACGTCCTGACTTTC. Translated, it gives CASSSEGGAWANVLTF.

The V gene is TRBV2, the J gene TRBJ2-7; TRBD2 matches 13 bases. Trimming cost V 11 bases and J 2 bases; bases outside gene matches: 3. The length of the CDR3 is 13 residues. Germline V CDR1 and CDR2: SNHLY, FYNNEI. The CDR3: CAGGTSGTYEQYF. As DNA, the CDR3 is TGTGCCGGCGGGACTAGCGGGACCTACGAGCAGTACTTC.

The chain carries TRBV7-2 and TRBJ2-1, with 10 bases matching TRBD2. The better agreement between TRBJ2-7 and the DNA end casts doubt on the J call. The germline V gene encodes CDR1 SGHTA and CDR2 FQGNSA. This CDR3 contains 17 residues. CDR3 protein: CASSTAPSGSLDNEQYF. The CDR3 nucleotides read TGTGCCAGCAGCACCGCGCCTAGCGGGAGTCTCGACAATGAGCAGTACTTC.

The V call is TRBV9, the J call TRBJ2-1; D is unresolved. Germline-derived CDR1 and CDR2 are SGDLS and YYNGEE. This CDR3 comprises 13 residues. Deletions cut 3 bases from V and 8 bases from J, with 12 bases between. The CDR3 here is CASSAIPTHEQFF. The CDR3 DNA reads TGTGCCAGCAGCGCCATACCGACCCATGAGCAGTTCTTC. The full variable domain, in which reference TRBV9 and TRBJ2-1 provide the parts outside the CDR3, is DSGVTQTPKHLITATGQRVTLRCSPRSGDLSVYWYQQSLDQGLQFLIQYYNGEERAKGNILERFSAQQFPDLHSELNLSSLELGDSALYFCASSAIPTHEQFFGPGTRLTVL.

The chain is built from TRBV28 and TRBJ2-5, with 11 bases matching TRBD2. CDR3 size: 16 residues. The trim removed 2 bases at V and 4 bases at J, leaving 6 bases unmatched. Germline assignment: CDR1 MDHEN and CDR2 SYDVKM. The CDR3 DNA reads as TGTGCCAGCAGTTTAGGGGTTAGCGGGAGGGCAGAGACCCAGTACTTC. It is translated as CASSLGVSGRAETQYF.

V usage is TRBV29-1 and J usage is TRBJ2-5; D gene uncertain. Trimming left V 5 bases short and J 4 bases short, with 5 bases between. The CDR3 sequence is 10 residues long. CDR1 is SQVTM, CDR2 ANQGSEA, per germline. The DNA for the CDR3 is TGCAGCGTTATGGGAGAGACCCAGTACTTC. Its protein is CSVMGETQYF.

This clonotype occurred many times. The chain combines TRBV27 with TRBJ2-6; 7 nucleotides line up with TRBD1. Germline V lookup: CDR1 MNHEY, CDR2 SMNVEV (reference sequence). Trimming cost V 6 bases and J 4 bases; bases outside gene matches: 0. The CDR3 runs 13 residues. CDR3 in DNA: TGTGCCAGCAGCAGGGGGGGGGCCAACGTCCTGACTTTC. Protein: CASSRGGANVLTF.

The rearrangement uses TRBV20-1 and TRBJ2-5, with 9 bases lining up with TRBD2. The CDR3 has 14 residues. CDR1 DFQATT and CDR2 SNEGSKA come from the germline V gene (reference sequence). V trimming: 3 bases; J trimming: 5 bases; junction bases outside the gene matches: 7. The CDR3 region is CSASPGTSFETQYF. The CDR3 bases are TGCAGTGCTAGCCCCGGGACTAGCTTTGAGACCCAGTACTTC.

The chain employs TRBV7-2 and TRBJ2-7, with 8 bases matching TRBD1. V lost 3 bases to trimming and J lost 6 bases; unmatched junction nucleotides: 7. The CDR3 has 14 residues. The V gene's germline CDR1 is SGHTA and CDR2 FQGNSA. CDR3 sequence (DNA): TGTGCCAGCAGCTTGGGGACGCAGGGGGCCGAGCAGTACTTC. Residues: CASSLGTQGAEQYF.

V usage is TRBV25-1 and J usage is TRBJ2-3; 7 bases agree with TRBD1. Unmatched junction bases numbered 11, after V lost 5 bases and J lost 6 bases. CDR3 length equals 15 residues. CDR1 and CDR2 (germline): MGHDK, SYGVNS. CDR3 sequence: CASSLGQAQSDTQYF. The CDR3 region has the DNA TGTGCCAGCAGTTTAGGACAGGCACAGTCCGATACGCAGTATTTT.

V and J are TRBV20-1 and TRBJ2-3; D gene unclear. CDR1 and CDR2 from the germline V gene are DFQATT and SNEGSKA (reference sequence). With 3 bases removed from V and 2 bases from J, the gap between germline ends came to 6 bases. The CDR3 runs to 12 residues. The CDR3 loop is CSASGATDTQYF. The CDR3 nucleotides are TGCAGTGCTAGCGGAGCCACAGATACGCAGTATTTT.

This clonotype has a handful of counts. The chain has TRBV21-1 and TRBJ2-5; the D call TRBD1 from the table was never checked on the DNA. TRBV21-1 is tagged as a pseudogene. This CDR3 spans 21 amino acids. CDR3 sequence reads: CASRPLSKLKNGSSGQETQYF. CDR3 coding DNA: TGTGCCAGCAGGCCCCTGAGCAAATTGAAGAATGGGAGCAGTGGCCAAGAGACCCAGTACTTC.

The CDR3 nucleotides read TGCAGTGCTAGAGATAGGATGGGGGTGGATACGCAGTATTTT. Protein: CSARDRMGVDTQYF. The V and J genes are TRBV20-1 and TRBJ2-3; the D call may be TRBD1 or TRBD2 (5 bases each). V was trimmed by 0 bases and J by 6 bases, leaving 13 bases between them. Germline loops: CDR1 DFQATT, CDR2 SNEGSKA (reference sequence). The CDR3 is 14 amino acids.

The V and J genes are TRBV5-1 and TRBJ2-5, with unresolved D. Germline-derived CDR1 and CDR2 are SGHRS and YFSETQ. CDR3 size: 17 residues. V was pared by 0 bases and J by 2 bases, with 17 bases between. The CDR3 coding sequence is TGCGCCAGCAGCTTGGCCACATTTGCTCCAGGTCAAGAGACCCAGTACTTC. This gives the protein CASSLATFAPGQETQYF.

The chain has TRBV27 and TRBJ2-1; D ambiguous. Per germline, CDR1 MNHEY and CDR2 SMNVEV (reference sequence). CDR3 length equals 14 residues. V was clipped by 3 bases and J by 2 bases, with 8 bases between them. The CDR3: CASSFIGAYNEQFF. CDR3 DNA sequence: TGTGCCAGCAGTTTTATTGGAGCCTACAATGAGCAGTTCTTC.

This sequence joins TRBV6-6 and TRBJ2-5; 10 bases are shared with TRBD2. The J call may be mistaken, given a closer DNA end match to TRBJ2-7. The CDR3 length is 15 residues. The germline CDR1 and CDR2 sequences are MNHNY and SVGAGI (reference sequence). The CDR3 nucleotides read TGTGCCAGCAGTTGGCCGGGACTAGCGAGCCACGAGCAGTACTTC. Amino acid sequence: CASSWPGLASHEQYF.

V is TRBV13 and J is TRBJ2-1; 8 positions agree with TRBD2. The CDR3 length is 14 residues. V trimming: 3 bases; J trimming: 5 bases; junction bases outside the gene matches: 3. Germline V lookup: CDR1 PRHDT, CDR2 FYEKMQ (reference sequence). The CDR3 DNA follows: TGTGCCAGCAGCTTCTGGCGGGGGGACAATGAGCAGTTCTTC. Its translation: CASSFWRGDNEQFF.